The rows below give T cell receptor beta chains drawn from one sample of a study of shared clonotypes between healthy human individuals. TCRdb's table, derived via immunoSEQ multiplex PCR, lists solely in-frame clones and lacks some. The sample has roughly 2.5 million clones, approximately 94% seen once. The sequenced material came from naive CD4+ T cells sorted from blood. The receptors originated from a young man in good health. Both conserved end residues are part of each CDR3. Fields, in order: D gene, V gene, clone size, J gene, CDR3 DNA, CDR3 protein. A D gene is named only where the DNA matches it firmly. Only part of the rows carry a size: once, few, many, or a class if the clone is expanded.

TRBD1	TRBV25-1	NA	TRBJ2-5	TGTGCCAGCAGTACCGGACAGGGAGAAAGGGAGACCCAGTACTTC	CASSTGQGERETQYF
NA	TRBV13	NA	TRBJ2-7	TGTGCCAGCAGCTTGATTGGAGAACCCTACGAGCAGTACTTC	CASSLIGEPYEQYF
TRBD1	TRBV6-6	once	TRBJ1-6	TGTGCCAGCAGTCGAGGGACAGAGTATAATTCACCCCTCCACTTT	CASSRGTEYNSPLHF
TRBD1	TRBV5-6	NA	TRBJ1-6	TGTGCCAGCAGCTTGGATCAGGGGGCTAATTCACCCCTCCACTTT	CASSLDQGANSPLHF
NA	TRBV10-2	NA	TRBJ2-5	TGCGCCAGCAGTGGGCAGCAAGAGACCCAGTACTTC	CASSGQQETQYF
NA	TRBV7-2	NA	TRBJ2-7	TGTGCCAGCAGCCGTGACACGTACGAGCAGTACTTC	CASSRDTYEQYF
TRBD2	TRBV10-1	NA	TRBJ2-7	TGCGCCAGCAGCCCTAGCGGGAGCTCCGAGCAGTACTTC	CASSPSGSSEQYF
TRBD1	TRBV18	NA	TRBJ1-3	TGTGCCAGCTCATCGGGACAGACCTCTGGAAACACCATATATTTT	CASSSGQTSGNTIYF
TRBD2	TRBV19	NA	TRBJ2-1	TGTGCCAGTAGTATTCGACTAGCGGGGGGACGGAGCTCCTACAATGAGCAGTTCTTC	CASSIRLAGGRSSYNEQFF
TRBD2	TRBV11-2	NA	TRBJ2-1	TGTGCCAGCAGGCCCATCGGGACTATCTCCTACAATGAGCAGTTCTTC	CASRPIGTISYNEQFF
TRBD1	TRBV19	NA	TRBJ1-3	TGTGCCAGTAGTCGGGACAGCTCTGGAAACACCATATATTTT	CASSRDSSGNTIYF
TRBD2	TRBV27	NA	TRBJ2-1	TGTGCCAGCAGTTTGGGACTAGCCTCCTCAGGGCAGTTCTTC	CASSLGLASSGQFF